This T cell receptor beta chain originates from a study of vaccination effects on CD4 cells after COVID-19. Study-wide points: Marked clonal contraction was seen late after vaccination (in both infection- and vaccine-induced clones).

To note about this clone: Its antigen is not known.

Having been cultured for ten to eleven days, the cells underwent CD4+ T cell isolation. All participants had two doses of either the BNT162b2 or mRNA-1273 vaccine. Profiling relied on immunoSEQ multiplex PCR, and the TCRdb table lists in-frame clones only, not all of them. The data hold about 66,000 clones, with under 80% observed a single time. The TCR was taken from a human donor who received a COVID-19 vaccine. The sample consisted of CD4+ T cells from PBMCs cultured without peptide, taken after COVID-19 vaccination.

The CDR3 DNA follows: TGTGCCAGCAGCCTAGATGGGACAGGGGGCCCTTGGGCCACCGGGGAGCTGTTTTTT. Its protein product is CASSLDGTGGPWATGELFF. The rearrangement links TRBV7-3 to TRBJ2-2; 12 nucleotides line up with TRBD1. Per germline, CDR1 SGHTA and CDR2 FQGTGA. The CDR3 extends over 19 amino acids. J was trimmed by 4 bases and V by 5 bases; bases with no gene match: 14.